This TCR beta chain was profiled in a study of blood T cell repertoires in COVID-19. Whole-study context: Sites across the United States, Italy and Spain contributed samples from acute and convalescent COVID-19. Nucleic acid was either cDNA or gDNA, and it came from T cells, B-cell-depleted T cells, or PBMCs.

The CDR3 sequence is 18 residues long. The J segment lost 1 base and the V segment lost 0 bases, leaving 11 bases of the junction unmatched. Germline CDR1 and CDR2: LGHDT and YNNKEL (reference sequence). In the source study's methods: For nucleated cells, counts were estimated from reference gene primer amplification. Profiling relied on immunoSEQ multiplex PCR, and the TCRdb table lists in-frame clones only, not all of them. The V and J calls and the clone size are those of that table, but D and trimming were determined from the DNA. The sample records over 150,000 clones, less than 90% being singletons.

Sequenced input: peripheral blood. The sequence was obtained from a man aged 18 to 35 with active or convalescent COVID-19. The rearrangement links TRBV3-1 (or the pseudogene TRBV3-2) to TRBJ1-2; 7 bases are shared with TRBD1. The CDR3 nucleotides read TGTGCCAGCAGCCAAGAAAGCCGCCGGGACAGTAATAACTATGGCTACACCTTC. This codes for CASSQESRRDSNNYGYTF.